This T cell receptor beta chain was identified during a study of technical replicates of blood from a handful of donors. This clone was picked up a small number of times. The CDR3 runs 16 residues. J was trimmed by 0 bases and V by 0 bases; bases with no gene match: 1. Germline CDR1 MRHNA, CDR2 SNTAGT. Profiling relied on immunoSEQ multiplex PCR, and the TCRdb table lists in-frame clones only, not all of them. The data hold some 60,000 clones, with 85% to 90% observed a single time. The chain combines TRBV6-4 with TRBJ2-2; 7 bases fit TRBD2. The receptor comes from a human donor in good health. Some clones in this sample may be carry-over from other donors' samples. Sequenced material: PBMCs. The CDR3 reads CASSDSGGANTGELFF. The CDR3 DNA reads as TGTGCCAGCAGTGACTCGGGGGGGGCGAACACCGGGGAGCTGTTTTTT.